The 26 T cell receptor beta chains below come from one sample, sequenced in a study of T cells in Graves' hyperthyroidism and ophthalmopathy. Amplified regions were TCR beta CDR3 sequences from RNA transcripts. During a first-round RT-PCR of the TCR CDR3, the HTBI primer set was used. TCRdb fed the multiplex PCR reads into MiXCR, producing one record per CDR3 protein. In the table there are 550,000 to 700,000 distinct CDR3 sequences, roughly 14% of which are singletons. Sequenced material: blood. Source of these receptors: a middle-aged woman with Graves' ophthalmopathy.

This clonotype has a count of ten or more. This rearrangement joins TRBV6-1 to TRBJ2-5, with 11 bases lining up with TRBD2. The trim removed 3 bases at V and 2 bases at J, leaving 5 bases unmatched. The CDR3 contains 16 residues. Germline loops: CDR1 MNHNS, CDR2 SASEGT. The CDR3 sequence: CASSEGLAALQETQYF. The CDR3, as DNA: TGTGCCAGCAGTGAGGGACTAGCGGCACTGCAAGAGACCCAGTACTTC.

Concerning this clonotype: Germline and junction disagree at one end, which may indicate a read error. The rearrangement uses TRBV7-3 and TRBJ2-2; 9 bases are shared with TRBD2. The CDR3 is 15 amino acids. Germline lookup yields CDR1 SGHTA and CDR2 FQGTGA. CDR3 protein: CASSTLAGDTGELVF. CDR3 nucleotides: TGTGCCAGCAGCACCTTAGCGGGAGACACCGGGGAGCTGGTTTTT.

In this sample, this clonotype turned up many times. The V call is TRBV5-1, the J call TRBJ1-1; 7 nucleotides line up with TRBD1. CDR1 is SGHRS and CDR2 is YFSETQ in the germline V gene. CDR3 length equals 15 residues. Trimming removed 1 base from V and 0 bases from J; junction bases left unmatched: 3. The CDR3 region has the DNA TGCGCCAGCAGCTTGAGGACAGGTATGAACACTGAAGCTTTCTTT. Protein sequence: CASSLRTGMNTEAFF.

The sample holds many counts of this clonotype. The V call is TRBV5-1, the J call TRBJ1-1; tentatively, D is TRBD1 (5 bases). Germline values: CDR1 SGHRS, CDR2 YFSETQ. The CDR3 has 15 amino acids. Trimming removed 4 bases at V and 6 bases at J, with 19 bases between. The CDR3 coding sequence is TGCGCCAGCAGCCAGTCATCCAGGGATGGGTCTGAAGCTTTCTTT. As protein: CASSQSSRDGSEAFF.

This clonotype was observed many times. The chain joins TRBV3-1 to TRBJ2-7; TRBD2 aligns across 7 bases. CDR3 length equals 16 residues. V trimming: 1 base; J trimming: 1 base; junction bases outside the gene matches: 7. In germline, CDR1 is LGHDT, CDR2 YNNKEL (reference sequence). CDR3 nucleotides: TGTGCCAGCAGCCAAGCCCTTGGACTAGAATCCTACGAGCAGTACTTC. The encoded protein is CASSQALGLESYEQYF.

This clonotype was detected many times. The chain combines TRBV27 with TRBJ1-5, with a possible D match to TRBD1 (5 bases). V lost 3 bases to trimming and J lost 7 bases, with 16 bases between them. The CDR3 extends over 15 amino acids. The germline V gene has CDR1 MNHEY and CDR2 SMNVEV (reference sequence). CDR3: CASSFGGERSQPQHF. In nucleotides, the CDR3 is TGTGCCAGCAGTTTCGGGGGAGAAAGAAGCCAGCCCCAGCATTTT.

This clonotype appeared many times. V and J are TRBV6-2 or TRBV6-3 and TRBJ2-5; 7 positions match TRBD1. The CDR3 sequence is 13 residues long. The germline V gene encodes CDR1 MNHEY and CDR2 SVGEGT. J lost 7 bases, V lost 7 bases, and 9 bases had no gene match. The CDR3 DNA is TGTGCCAGCAACGCACAGGGGTGGGCGACCCAGTACTTC. Protein: CASNAQGWATQYF.

The chain links TRBV6-5 to TRBJ2-7; weak D call: TRBD1 (6 bases). CDR3 length equals 14 residues. V shed 4 bases and J shed 6 bases, with 16 bases lying between them. The germline CDR1 and CDR2 sequences are MNHEY and SVGAGI. CDR3 bases: TGTGCCAGCAGTTCCGGGACATTTACGGGCGAGCAGTACTTC. Translation: CASSSGTFTGEQYF.

The CDR3 region has the DNA TGTGCCATCGAGGACAGATTGAACACTGAAGCTTTCTTT. It translates to CAIEDRLNTEAFF. The chain uses TRBV10-3 and TRBJ1-1; a weak D match, TRBD1 (6 bases). From germline, CDR1 is ENHRY and CDR2 SYGVKD. Trimming cost V 8 bases and J 0 bases, with 10 bases left between them. The CDR3 consists of 13 residues.

Of note for this clonotype: A read error is possible here, since a much larger clone lies one base away. The genes are TRBV28 and TRBJ1-5, with D unclear. CDR3 length: 15 residues. CDR1 and CDR2 from the germline V gene are MDHEN and SYDVKM. The V end lost 7 bases, the J end lost 1 base, and 14 bases lay between the germline ends. The CDR3 bases are TGTGCCAGCACTTGGCAGTCCGGGAGCAATCAGCCCCAGCATTTT. Its protein product is CASTWQSGSNQPQHF.

This clonotype was counted a few times. The chain joins TRBV14 to TRBJ1-2; TRBD1 might be the D (5 bases). The CDR3 covers 14 residues. Germline values: CDR1 SGHDN, CDR2 FVKESK. Trimming cost V 4 bases and J 10 bases, with 19 bases left between them. CDR3 sequence reads: CASSPPGGGTFYTF. The CDR3 nucleotides are TGTGCCAGCAGCCCCCCTGGTGGGGGGACTTTCTACACCTTC.

This clonotype was seen ten or more times. The chain carries TRBV12-3 or TRBV12-4 and TRBJ2-5, with unresolved D. The CDR3 is 13 amino acids. V was shortened by 8 bases and J by 2 bases, with 12 bases between the two germline ends. The CDR3 protein is CASGYSDQETQYF. Here the CDR3 DNA reads TGTGCCAGCGGTTATTCTGATCAAGAGACCCAGTACTTC.

There are many counts of this clonotype. This chain uses TRBV28 with TRBJ1-1, with 9 bases matching TRBD1. Germline values: CDR1 MDHEN, CDR2 SYDVKM. CDR3 length: 14 residues. The V gene end was trimmed by 5 bases and the J gene end by 0 bases; junction bases not matched to a gene: 1. The DNA of the CDR3 is TGTGCCAGCAGTACAGGGGGCATGAACACTGAAGCTTTCTTT. Translating it yields CASSTGGMNTEAFF.

This clonotype was counted ten times or more. The gene calls are TRBV11-2 and TRBJ2-2, with TRBD1 matching over 8 bases. With V trimmed by 5 bases and J by 5 bases, 7 bases remained unmatched. The germline CDR1 and CDR2 sequences are SGHAT and FQNNGV. This CDR3 comprises 15 residues. The chain's CDR3 is CASSPTGDGTGELFF. As DNA, the CDR3 is TGTGCCAGCAGCCCGACAGGGGATGGTACCGGGGAGCTGTTTTTT.

On this clonotype: Just one base apart from a much larger clone, this may be a read error. This chain uses TRBV20-1 with TRBJ2-3; D ambiguous. V dropped 5 bases and J dropped 1 base, with 10 bases sitting between them. The CDR3 runs to 13 residues. CDR1 is DFQATT, CDR2 SNEGSKA, per germline (reference sequence). The CDR3, as DNA: TGCAGTGCTGTATCGGGCGGCACAGATACGCAGTATTTT. Translation gives CSAVSGGTDTQYF.

This clonotype appeared many times. The chain carries TRBV6-2 or TRBV6-3 and TRBJ2-4; D may be TRBD1 or TRBD2 (6 bases each). CDR3 length equals 20 residues. V was shortened by 8 bases and J by 1 base, with 30 bases between the two germline ends. The germline CDR1 and CDR2 sequences are MNHEY and SVGEGT. CDR3 sequence: CASASPARDTRRAAKNIQYF. Written as DNA, the CDR3 is TGTGCCAGCGCCTCCCCGGCACGGGACACTCGGAGGGCGGCCAAAAACATTCAGTACTTC.

The sample holds many counts of this clonotype. V gene TRBV28 combines with J gene TRBJ1-2; 7 positions match TRBD1. From germline, CDR1 is MDHEN and CDR2 SYDVKM. The CDR3 consists of 13 residues. The V gene end was trimmed by 1 base and the J gene end by 4 bases; junction bases not matched to a gene: 0. The CDR3: CASSLYRGYGYTF. In DNA form, the CDR3 reads TGTGCCAGCAGTTTATACAGGGGCTATGGCTACACCTTC.

This clonotype has ten or more counts. The gene calls are TRBV28 and TRBJ2-7; 9 positions match TRBD1. V was pared by 5 bases and J by 6 bases, with 11 bases of the junction left unmatched. The CDR3 spans 15 residues. The germline V gene encodes CDR1 MDHEN and CDR2 SYDVKM. CDR3 amino acids: CASSIPGQGWGEQYF. CDR3 DNA sequence: TGTGCCAGCAGTATACCGGGACAGGGCTGGGGCGAGCAGTACTTC. The complete variable domain, with remaining parts taken from reference TRBV28 and TRBJ2-7, reads DVKVTQSSRYLVKRTGEKVFLECVQDMDHENMFWYRQDPGLGLRLIYFSYDVKMKEKGDIPEGYSVSREKKERFSLILESASTNQTSMYLCASSIPGQGWGEQYFGPGTRLTVT.

Many counts were recorded for this clonotype. This sequence joins TRBV20-1 and TRBJ1-2, with D perhaps matching TRBD1 (5 bases). The CDR3 is made up of 13 amino acids. Deletions cut 6 bases from V and 11 bases from J, with 22 bases between. From germline, CDR1 is DFQATT and CDR2 SNEGSKA (reference sequence). The CDR3 spells CSAGGGQTMGYTF. The CDR3, as DNA: TGCAGTGCCGGGGGAGGCCAAACTATGGGGTACACCTTC.

This clonotype was seen ten or more times. The V and J genes are TRBV6-5 and TRBJ2-2, with a tentative D call TRBD1 (6 bases). V was pared by 6 bases and J by 6 bases, with 11 bases between. Germline CDR1 MNHEY, CDR2 SVGAGI. This CDR3 is built from 13 residues. CDR3 nucleotides: TGTGCCAGCAGGCCTCACAGGGCCGGGGAGCTGTTTTTT. This codes for CASRPHRAGELFF.

This clonotype was counted only a few times. V is TRBV19 and J is TRBJ1-2; D unclear. This CDR3 is 13 amino acids long. Germline CDR1 and CDR2: LNHDA and SQIVND (reference sequence). Trimming stripped 5 bases from V and 4 bases from J, with 11 bases between. The CDR3 here is CASSLGEFYGYTF. CDR3 nucleotide sequence: TGTGCCAGTAGTCTTGGTGAATTCTATGGCTACACCTTC.

This clonotype has just a few counts. The chain carries TRBV7-2 and TRBJ2-7; D is ambiguous. V lost 4 bases to trimming and J lost 6 bases, with 13 bases between them. The CDR3 totals 13 residues. The V gene's germline CDR1 is SGHTA and CDR2 FQGNSA. CDR3: CASSSLLDSEQYF. The CDR3 DNA sequence: TGTGCCAGCAGCTCCCTGCTAGATTCCGAGCAGTACTTC.

This sequence joins TRBV6-2 or TRBV6-3 and TRBJ1-2; a weak D match, TRBD1 (6 bases). This CDR3 has 14 amino acids. With 0 bases removed from V and 3 bases from J, the gap between germline ends came to 8 bases. The germline V gene encodes CDR1 MNHEY and CDR2 SVGEGT. The CDR3 bases are TGTGCCAGCAGTTACTCTGGGACACACTATGGCTACACCTTC. It translates to CASSYSGTHYGYTF.

The rearrangement links TRBV29-1 to TRBJ2-7; no clear D gene. V dropped 8 bases and J dropped 0 bases, with 17 bases sitting between them. The CDR3 is 14 residues long. The germline CDR1 and CDR2 sequences are SQVTM and ANQGSEA. The CDR3 bases are TGCAGCCTTAGCTGGCAAGGCGTCTCCTACGAGCAGTACTTC. It is translated as CSLSWQGVSYEQYF.

This clonotype was counted many times. The chain recombines TRBV25-1 with TRBJ1-3; D is undetermined. The V end lost 3 bases, the J end lost 0 bases, and 9 bases lay between the germline ends. The CDR3 contains 15 residues. Germline values: CDR1 MGHDK, CDR2 SYGVNS. The CDR3 here is CASSDAGRSGNTIYF. The CDR3 DNA reads TGTGCCAGCAGTGATGCTGGTCGCTCTGGAAACACCATATATTTT.

The chain recombines TRBV2 with TRBJ2-7; D not certain. Trimming took 2 bases from V and 5 from J, leaving 13 bases between them. CDR1 and CDR2 from the germline V gene are SNHLY and FYNNEI. This CDR3 spans 14 amino acids. The CDR3 loop reads CASSEIGWGNEQYF. CDR3 nucleotides: TGTGCCAGCAGTGAAATCGGATGGGGTAACGAGCAGTACTTC.